The TCR beta chain described here comes from a study of control samples from healthy donors and cancer patients. Trimming took 5 bases from V and 5 from J, leaving 6 bases between them. This CDR3 spans 11 amino acids. CDR1 and CDR2 (germline): MDHEN, SYDVKM. The assay was immunoSEQ multiplex PCR, and TCRdb's table has in-frame clones only and misses some. The repertoire has tens of thousands of clones, around 93% of them found once; the top ten carry over 20%. The sample taken for sequencing was PBMCs. V and J are TRBV28 and TRBJ2-5; D is unclear. The clonotype comes from a woman between 35 and 50 years old with head and neck cancer. CDR3 bases: TGTGCCAGCAGTCCTCGGGAGACCCAGTACTTC. The encoded protein is CASSPRETQYF.